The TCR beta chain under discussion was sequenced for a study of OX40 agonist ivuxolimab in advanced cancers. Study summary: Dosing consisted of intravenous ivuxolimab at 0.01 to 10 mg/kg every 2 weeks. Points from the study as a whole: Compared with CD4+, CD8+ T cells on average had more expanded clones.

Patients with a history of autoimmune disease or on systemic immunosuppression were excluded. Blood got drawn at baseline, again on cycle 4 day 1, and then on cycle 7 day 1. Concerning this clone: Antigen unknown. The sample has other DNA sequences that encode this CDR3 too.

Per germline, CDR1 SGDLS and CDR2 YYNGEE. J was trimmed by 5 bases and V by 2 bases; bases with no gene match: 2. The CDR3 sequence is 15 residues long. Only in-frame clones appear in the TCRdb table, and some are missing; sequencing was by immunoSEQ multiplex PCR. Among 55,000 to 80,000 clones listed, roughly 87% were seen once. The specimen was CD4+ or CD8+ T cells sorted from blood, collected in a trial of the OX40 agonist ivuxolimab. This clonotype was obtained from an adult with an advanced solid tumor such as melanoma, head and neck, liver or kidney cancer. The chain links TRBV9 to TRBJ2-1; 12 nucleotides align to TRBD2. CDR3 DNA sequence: TGTGCCAGCAGCGTCAGACTAGCGGGGGACAATGAGCAGTTCTTC. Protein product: CASSVRLAGDNEQFF.